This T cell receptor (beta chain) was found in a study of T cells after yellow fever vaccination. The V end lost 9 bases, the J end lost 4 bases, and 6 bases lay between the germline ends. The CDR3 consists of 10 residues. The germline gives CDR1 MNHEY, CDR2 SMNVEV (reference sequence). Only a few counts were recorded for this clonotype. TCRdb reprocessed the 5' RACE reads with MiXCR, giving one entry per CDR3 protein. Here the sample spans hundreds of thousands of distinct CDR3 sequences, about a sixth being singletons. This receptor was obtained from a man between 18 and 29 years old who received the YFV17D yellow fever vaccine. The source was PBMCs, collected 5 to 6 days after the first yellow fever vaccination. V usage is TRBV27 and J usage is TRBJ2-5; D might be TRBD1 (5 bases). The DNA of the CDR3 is TGTGCCAGGCAGGGAGAGACCCAGTACTTC. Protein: CARQGETQYF.